The next 18 T cell receptor beta chains were all read from a single sample in a study of blood T cells in healthy people across ages. Alongside a J-beta primer mix, a sample-barcoded 5' primer served in a second PCR lasting about 7 to 11 cycles. TCRdb used MiXCR to reprocess the 5' RACE reads, holding one entry per CDR3 protein. The repertoire consists of hundreds of thousands of distinct CDR3 sequences, with roughly three fifths occurring once and the leading ten covering roughly 25%. Sequencing was carried out using blood. These receptors were obtained from a middle-aged man in good health.

Only one count was recorded for this clonotype. The V and J genes are TRBV5-1 and TRBJ2-7; 9 bases fit TRBD2. The germline gives CDR1 SGHRS, CDR2 YFSETQ. Trimming took 4 bases from V and 2 from J; bases not matched to a gene: 4. The CDR3 loop spans 14 amino acids. The CDR3 sequence is CASSRTSEAYEQYF. The DNA of the CDR3 is TGCGCCAGCAGCCGGACTAGCGAAGCCTACGAGCAGTACTTC. The full variable domain, in which reference TRBV5-1 and TRBJ2-7 provide the parts outside the CDR3, is KAGVTQTPRYLIKTRGQQVTLSCSPISGHRSVSWYQQTPGQGLQFLFEYFSETQRNKGNFPGRFSGRQFSNSRSEMNVSTLELGDSALYLCASSRTSEAYEQYFGPGTRLTVT.

This clonotype has only a few counts. The chain recombines TRBV20-1 with TRBJ2-3, with D unclear. The V end lost 4 bases, the J end lost 0 bases, and 11 bases lay between the germline ends. CDR3 size: 14 residues. Germline CDR1 and CDR2: DFQATT and SNEGSKA (reference sequence). CDR3 DNA sequence: TGCAGTGCTACTCCACGGGTTAGCACAGATACGCAGTATTTT. This encodes CSATPRVSTDTQYF.

CDR3 sequence (DNA): TGCAGTGCGACGATGCGTTGGGGACAGGGGGGAAACTCTTCACCCCTCCACTTT. It codes for CSATMRWGQGGNSSPLHF. This chain links TRBV20-1 with TRBJ1-6; TRBD1 matches at 11 bases. The CDR3 has 18 residues. The ends lost 6 bases at V and 9 bases at J; junction bases unmatched: 19. The germline CDR1 and CDR2 sequences are DFQATT and SNEGSKA (reference sequence).

The rearrangement links TRBV28 to TRBJ1-2; the D is unclear. Germline CDR1 reads MDHEN; CDR2 reads SYDVKM. Trimming left V 2 bases short and J 2 bases short, with 9 bases between. The CDR3 is made up of 14 amino acids. The chain's CDR3 is CASSLPGPNYGYTF. Here the CDR3 DNA reads TGTGCCAGCAGTTTACCGGGCCCAAACTATGGCTACACCTTC.

This clonotype occurred many times. This chain uses TRBV12-3 or TRBV12-4 with TRBJ2-3; the D gene is possibly TRBD2 (5 bases). The V and J ends lost 6 bases and 1 base respectively, with 17 bases between them. The CDR3 length is 16 residues. CDR3 sequence reads: CASSPEEEIGTDTQYF. CDR3 bases: TGTGCCAGCAGCCCCGAGGAGGAGATAGGCACAGATACGCAGTATTTT.

This chain connects TRBV6-5 to TRBJ2-1; maybe TRBD1 (5 bases). Germline V gene lookup returns CDR1 MNHEY and CDR2 SVGAGI. Trimming took off 5 bases at V and 0 bases at J, with 11 bases between the two ends. This CDR3 contains 15 residues. CDR3 coding DNA: TGTGCCAGCAGTCCAGGGTCAAGCTCCTACAATGAGCAGTTCTTC. It is translated as CASSPGSSSYNEQFF.

This clonotype occurred a few times. The V gene is TRBV12-3 or TRBV12-4, the J gene TRBJ2-6, with D unclear. The V end was cut by 5 bases, the J end by 1 base, with 9 bases between. This CDR3 contains 15 residues. The CDR3 DNA sequence: TGTGCCAGCAGTGGTGCCGCGTCTGGGGCCAACGTCCTGACTTTC. It yields the protein CASSGAASGANVLTF.

V and J are TRBV19 and TRBJ1-1, with 7 bases that match TRBD1. Trimming cost V 3 bases and J 0 bases; bases outside gene matches: 7. There are 16 residues in the CDR3. The germline V gene encodes CDR1 LNHDA and CDR2 SQIVND (reference sequence). The CDR3 sequence is CASSISTGFMNTEAFF. DNA for the CDR3: TGTGCCAGTAGTATCTCGACAGGGTTTATGAACACTGAAGCTTTCTTT.

CDR3 loop: CAWRVLNLETQYF. The CDR3 region has the DNA TGTGCCTGGAGGGTTTTGAACTTAGAGACCCAGTACTTC. The V call is TRBV30, the J call TRBJ2-5; D remains ambiguous. CDR1 and CDR2 from the germline V gene are GTSNPN and SVGIG (reference sequence). The CDR3 covers 13 residues. The V end was cut by 3 bases, the J end by 4 bases, with 12 bases between.

The rearrangement joins TRBV27 to TRBJ2-5; either TRBD1 or TRBD2 may fit D (5 bases each). CDR1 MNHEY and CDR2 SMNVEV come from the germline V gene (reference sequence). The CDR3 contains 15 residues. The ends were cut back, 3 bases at V and 1 base at J, with 12 bases in the middle. The CDR3 loop reads CASSLQGVGQETQYF. CDR3 in DNA: TGTGCCAGCAGTTTGCAGGGAGTTGGCCAAGAGACCCAGTACTTC.

This clonotype has only a few counts. The chain carries TRBV12-3 or TRBV12-4 and TRBJ2-5; no firm D call. V was pared by 8 bases and J by 5 bases, with 15 bases between. This CDR3 spans 13 amino acids. The CDR3 loop reads CASSFAAWETQYF. The CDR3 DNA sequence: TGTGCCAGCTCCTTCGCCGCTTGGGAGACCCAGTACTTC.

The gene calls are TRBV9 and TRBJ2-1; D tentatively fits TRBD1 or TRBD2 (6 bases each). V lost 0 bases and J 6 bases, leaving 19 bases between the germline ends. Germline V lookup: CDR1 SGDLS, CDR2 YYNGEE. This CDR3 is built from 17 residues. DNA of the CDR3: TGTGCCAGCAGCGTAGGGGGGGCGGGGACCTCTGGCAATGAGCAGTTCTTC. Protein sequence: CASSVGGAGTSGNEQFF.

V and J are TRBV27 and TRBJ1-5; the D gene is possibly TRBD1 (6 bases). Germline CDR1 is MNHEY and CDR2 is SMNVEV (reference sequence). CDR3 length: 13 amino acids. With 6 bases removed from V and 5 bases from J, the gap between germline ends came to 11 bases. CDR3 nucleotide sequence: TGTGCCAGCAGCTGGGGGCCCGATCAGCCCCAGCATTTT. It translates to CASSWGPDQPQHF.

This clonotype was recorded a few times. The genes are TRBV20-1 and TRBJ1-4; perhaps TRBD1 as D (5 bases). The CDR3 totals 13 residues. The germline gives CDR1 DFQATT, CDR2 SNEGSKA (reference sequence). The ends were cut back, 3 bases at V and 7 bases at J, with 12 bases in the middle. CDR3: CSASGPGGEKLFF. CDR3 coding DNA: TGCAGTGCTAGTGGGCCGGGGGGTGAAAAACTGTTTTTT.

This clonotype showed up many times. The CDR3 sequence: CASSFGTFGAYGYTF. The CDR3 DNA is TGTGCCAGCAGCTTCGGCACCTTCGGAGCCTATGGCTACACCTTC. J is TRBJ1-2 and V is TRBV5-6; D unclear. The V and J ends lost 2 bases and 4 bases respectively, with 15 bases between them. The CDR3 sequence is 15 residues long. Germline CDR1 SGHDT, CDR2 YYEEEE.

This chain connects TRBV20-1 to TRBJ2-3; TRBD1 or TRBD2 may be the D gene (5 bases each). The ends were cut back, 3 bases at V and 3 bases at J, with 10 bases in the middle. Germline V gene data show CDR1 as DFQATT and CDR2 as SNEGSKA (reference sequence). The CDR3 runs to 13 residues. As DNA, the CDR3 is TGCAGTGCTAGGAGAGGGGAGACAGATACGCAGTATTTT. The encoded protein is CSARRGETDTQYF.

This clonotype has just a few counts. This chain links TRBV5-1 with TRBJ2-7; 12 bases line up with TRBD1. Germline lookup yields CDR1 SGHRS and CDR2 YFSETQ. The J segment lost 7 bases and the V segment lost 3 bases, leaving 5 bases of the junction unmatched. The CDR3 is made up of 14 amino acids. CDR3 amino acids: CASSSGQGAWEQYF. The CDR3 DNA reads as TGCGCCAGCAGCTCGGGACAGGGGGCTTGGGAGCAGTACTTC.

The genes are TRBV10-3 and TRBJ2-2; D not certain. The CDR3 runs to 16 residues. The germline gives CDR1 ENHRY, CDR2 SYGVKD. V was shortened by 5 bases and J by 0 bases, with 13 bases between the two germline ends. The CDR3 region has the DNA TGTGCCATCAGTCAAAAGGACGGGTCGAACACCGGGGAGCTGTTTTTT. Residues: CAISQKDGSNTGELFF.